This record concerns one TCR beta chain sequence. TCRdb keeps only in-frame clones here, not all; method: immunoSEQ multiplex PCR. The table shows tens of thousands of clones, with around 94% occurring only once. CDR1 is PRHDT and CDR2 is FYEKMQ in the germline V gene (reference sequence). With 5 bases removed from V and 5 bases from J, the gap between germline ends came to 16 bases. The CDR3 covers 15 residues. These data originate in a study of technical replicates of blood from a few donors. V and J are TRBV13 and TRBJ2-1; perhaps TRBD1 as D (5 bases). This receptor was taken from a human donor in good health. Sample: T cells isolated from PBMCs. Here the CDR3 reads CASSGRTWGDNEQFF. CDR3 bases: TGTGCCAGCAGCGGCCGGACCTGGGGCGACAATGAGCAGTTCTTC.